This TCR beta chain was sequenced in a study of graft-versus-host responses after intestinal transplantation. Repertoires were generated with immunoSEQ multiplex PCR, while TCRdb's copy carries only in-frame clones and drops some. The repertoire holds over 65,000 clones, with approximately 90% as singletons. This CDR3 region has 17 residues. V lost 0 bases and J lost 6, with 15 bases in between. The germline gives CDR1 MGHRA, CDR2 YSYEKL. As regards this clone: The antigen remains unidentified.

This rearrangement joins TRBV4-1 to TRBJ1-6; D ambiguous. The sequencing used unstimulated CD8+ T cells sorted from spleen or lymph node cells, collected before transplant. The sequence was collected from a human donor who was the organ donor for an intestinal transplant. In nucleotides, the CDR3 is TGCGCCAGCAGCCAAGACCCATTCTGGACCAGTAATTCACCCCTCCACTTT. Amino acid sequence: CASSQDPFWTSNSPLHF.